Each of the 11 T cell receptor beta chains below was sequenced from the same sample in a study of control samples from healthy donors and cancer patients. Measured with immunoSEQ multiplex PCR; TCRdb has only the in-frame clones, and not every one. This table holds almost 95,000 clones, about nine tenths found once. Sequencing was done on a sample of blood. The source of these receptors is a woman younger than 30 in good health.

V usage is TRBV5-1 and J usage is TRBJ1-4; 7 bases match TRBD1. Trimming removed 2 bases from V and 7 bases from J; junction bases left unmatched: 11. Germline loops: CDR1 SGHRS, CDR2 YFSETQ. The length of the CDR3 is 16 residues. The CDR3 loop reads CASSLEGRQGSEKLFF. The CDR3 coding sequence is TGCGCCAGCAGCTTAGAGGGGCGACAGGGTAGTGAAAAACTGTTTTTT.

The chain is built from TRBV5-1 and TRBJ1-1, with 11 bases identical to TRBD1. Germline CDR1 and CDR2: SGHRS and YFSETQ. V trimming: 4 bases; J trimming: 3 bases; junction bases outside the gene matches: 8. The CDR3 is 16 residues long. For the CDR3, the DNA is TGCGCCAGCAGCCCAGGACAGGGGGCTAGCGACACTGAAGCTTTCTTT. It translates to CASSPGQGASDTEAFF.

V usage is TRBV9 and J usage is TRBJ2-2; D not certain. V lost 4 bases to trimming and J lost 0 bases, with 7 bases between them. The CDR3 has 14 amino acids. From germline, CDR1 is SGDLS and CDR2 YYNGEE. CDR3 coding DNA: TGTGCCAGCAGCAAGAACTCGAACACCGGGGAGCTGTTTTTT. This sequence encodes CASSKNSNTGELFF.

The CDR3 reads CASSRDRYEQYF. In DNA form, the CDR3 reads TGTGCCAGCAGCAGGGACCGCTACGAGCAGTACTTC. The genes are TRBV7-9 and TRBJ2-7; TRBD1 or TRBD2 may be the D gene (5 bases each). Trimming removed 5 bases from V and 3 bases from J, with 8 bases in between. CDR1 is SEHNR, CDR2 FQNEAQ, per germline (reference sequence). The CDR3 is 12 residues long. The full variable domain, rest sourced from reference TRBV7-9 and TRBJ2-7, is DTGVSQNPRHKITKRGQNVTFRCDPISEHNRLYWYRQTLGQGPEFLTYFQNEAQLEKSRLLSDRFSAERPKGSFSTLEIQRTEQGDSAMYLCASSRDRYEQYFGPGTRLTVT.

The table lists this clone with a few counts. The V gene is TRBV3-1 (or the pseudogene TRBV3-2), the J gene TRBJ2-2; 8 bases map to TRBD2. CDR1 LGHDT and CDR2 YNNKEL come from the germline V gene (reference sequence). The junction had 6 bases not matched to a gene; V was cut back by 1 base and J by 2 bases. There are 17 residues in the CDR3. The CDR3 spells CASSQVGRGANTGELFF. The CDR3 DNA reads as TGTGCCAGCAGCCAAGTAGGGCGGGGGGCCAACACCGGGGAGCTGTTTTTT.

The V gene is TRBV5-1, the J gene TRBJ1-1, with TRBD1 as a possible D gene (6 bases). Germline assignment: CDR1 SGHRS and CDR2 YFSETQ. This CDR3 region has 15 residues. Trimming removed 4 bases at V and 1 base at J, with 14 bases between. The CDR3 region is CASSGQTSPNTEAFF. In nucleotides, the CDR3 is TGCGCCAGCAGCGGACAGACTTCACCGAACACTGAAGCTTTCTTT.

This sequence joins TRBV6-5 and TRBJ2-4; D ambiguous. CDR1 MNHEY and CDR2 SVGAGI come from the germline V gene. Deletions cut 7 bases from V and 0 bases from J, with 13 bases between. The CDR3 extends over 15 amino acids. CDR3 in DNA: TGTGCCAGCACTAGGGCACTCCTAGCCAAAAACATTCAGTACTTC. It yields the protein CASTRALLAKNIQYF.

The chain carries TRBV5-1 and TRBJ2-1; D might be TRBD1 (6 bases). The germline V gene has CDR1 SGHRS and CDR2 YFSETQ. This CDR3 is built from 16 residues. The V end was cut by 4 bases, the J end by 0 bases, with 14 bases between. CDR3 sequence (DNA): TGCGCCAGCAGCCCCCAGGGGAGCGGCTCCTACAATGAGCAGTTCTTC. Translating it yields CASSPQGSGSYNEQFF.

V and J are TRBV4-1 and TRBJ1-6; no firm D call. Germline CDR1 and CDR2: MGHRA and YSYEKL. CDR3 length: 14 residues. V was pared by 3 bases and J by 7 bases, with 10 bases between. CDR3 amino acids: CASSHREGNSPLHF. In DNA, the CDR3 is TGCGCCAGCAGCCATCGGGAGGGAAATTCACCCCTCCACTTT.

J is TRBJ1-2 and V is TRBV3-1 (or the pseudogene TRBV3-2); the D is unclear. Trimming took 1 base from V and 6 from J, leaving 9 bases between them. The germline V gene has CDR1 LGHDT and CDR2 YNNKEL (reference sequence). The CDR3 length is 13 residues. The CDR3 region is CASSQALNHGYTF. The CDR3 DNA is TGTGCCAGCAGCCAAGCCCTGAATCATGGCTACACCTTC.

V is TRBV5-1 and J is TRBJ1-1; D perhaps matches TRBD1 (5 bases). This CDR3 contains 14 residues. Germline V lookup: CDR1 SGHRS, CDR2 YFSETQ. V was trimmed by 0 bases and J by 3 bases, leaving 9 bases between them. The CDR3 protein is CASSLVGDYTEAFF. As DNA, the CDR3 is TGCGCCAGCAGCTTGGTGGGGGACTACACTGAAGCTTTCTTT. The full variable domain, completed using reference TRBV5-1 and TRBJ1-1, is KAGVTQTPRYLIKTRGQQVTLSCSPISGHRSVSWYQQTPGQGLQFLFEYFSETQRNKGNFPGRFSGRQFSNSRSEMNVSTLELGDSALYLCASSLVGDYTEAFFGQGTRLTVV.